This TCR beta chain was profiled in a study of T cell responses to AZD1222 COVID-19 vaccine. Profiling relied on immunoSEQ multiplex PCR, and the TCRdb table lists in-frame clones only, not all of them. The table has some 53,000 clones, approximately 90% seen once; the top ten hold roughly 3%. This clone was observed once. Its target is unknown. V lost 6 bases, J lost 3 bases, and 8 bases stayed unmatched. The CDR3 sequence is 14 residues long. CDR1 and CDR2 from the germline V gene are SGHDT and YYEEEE. Regarding the study as a whole: Just a handful of AZD1222 recipients were seropositive at baseline. White British ancestry dominated among donors, who included more females, and clonal diversity was possibly underestimated. A reported finding is that nearly half of spike-specific TCRs target unmutated variant regions. The study found Spike-specific TCR breadth and depth rose after two AZD1222 doses.

The source was peripheral blood, collected 28 days after the second AZD1222 dose. The chain recombines TRBV5-6 with TRBJ1-1; the match to TRBD1 covers 7 bases. This receptor was obtained from an adult who received the AZD1222 COVID-19 vaccine. The CDR3 region is CASTGTEPYTEAFF. The CDR3 DNA reads as TGTGCCAGCACCGGGACAGAACCTTACACTGAAGCTTTCTTT.